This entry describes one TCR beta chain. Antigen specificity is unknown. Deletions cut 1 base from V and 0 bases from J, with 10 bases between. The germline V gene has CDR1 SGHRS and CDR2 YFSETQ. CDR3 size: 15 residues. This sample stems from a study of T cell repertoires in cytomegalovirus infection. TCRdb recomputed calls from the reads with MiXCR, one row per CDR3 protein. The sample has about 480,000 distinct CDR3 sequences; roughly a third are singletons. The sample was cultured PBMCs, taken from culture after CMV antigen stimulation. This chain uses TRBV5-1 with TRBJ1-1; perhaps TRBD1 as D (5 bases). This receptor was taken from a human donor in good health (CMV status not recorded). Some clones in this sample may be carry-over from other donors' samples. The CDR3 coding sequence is TGCGCCAGCAGCTTGTCGCAGGGCATGAACACTGAAGCTTTCTTT. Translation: CASSLSQGMNTEAFF.